The 26 T cell receptor beta chains below were found in one sample sequenced in a study of shared clonotypes between healthy human individuals. Here immunoSEQ multiplex PCR was the method, and the copy in TCRdb shows in-frame clones only, minus some. Among hundreds of thousands of clones, just over 75% were seen once, and the ten largest hold 12%. Material: PBMCs. Receptors originate from a woman aged 40 to 50 in good health. Some clones in this sample may be carry-over from other donors' samples.

This chain links TRBV5-1 with TRBJ2-6; 9 nucleotides match TRBD1. CDR3 size: 17 residues. Germline V lookup: CDR1 SGHRS, CDR2 YFSETQ. Germline trimming cut 3 bases from V and 1 base from J; bases unmatched to any gene: 5. The CDR3 coding sequence is TGCGCCAGCAGCTCGGGACAGGGTCAATCTGGGGCCAACGTCCTGACTTTC. This translates into CASSSGQGQSGANVLTF.

This clone was counted between two and nine times. This probably arose from a read error, given a far larger clone one base away. The V call is TRBV30, the J call TRBJ2-5; 8 bases are a match to TRBD1. The CDR3 totals 13 residues. In germline, CDR1 is GTSNPN, CDR2 SVGIG (reference sequence). With 6 bases clipped from V and 4 bases from J, the junction kept 7 bases outside the gene matches. CDR3 in amino acids: CACNRGFVETQYF. In DNA, the CDR3 is TGTGCCTGTAACAGGGGGTTTGTAGAGACCCAGTACTTC.

This chain uses TRBV28 with TRBJ2-1; D is ambiguous. CDR3 length: 14 amino acids. V lost 9 bases and J 8 bases, leaving 20 bases between the germline ends. Germline CDR1 reads MDHEN; CDR2 reads SYDVKM. CDR3 region: CASENLKGGDEQFF. The CDR3 DNA sequence: TGTGCCAGTGAAAACTTAAAGGGCGGCGATGAGCAGTTCTTC.

The V gene is TRBV4-1, the J gene TRBJ2-7; 7 bases align to TRBD2. Germline V gene sequence: CDR1 MGHRA, CDR2 YSYEKL. After removal of 0 bases from V and 3 bases from J, the junction contained 11 bases not matched to a gene. The CDR3 length is 17 residues. This chain's CDR3 is CASSQERLAGRIYEQYF. DNA of the CDR3: TGCGCCAGCAGCCAAGAGCGATTAGCGGGCCGTATCTACGAGCAGTACTTC.

The gene calls are TRBV5-4 and TRBJ2-5; D is unclear. V dropped 4 bases and J dropped 0 bases, with 7 bases sitting between them. Looked up from germline, CDR1 is SGHNT and CDR2 is YYREEE (reference sequence). This CDR3 comprises 13 residues. CDR3 region: CASSDTNQETQYF. The CDR3 DNA follows: TGTGCCAGCAGCGACACCAACCAAGAGACCCAGTACTTC.

The CDR3 region has the DNA TGTGCCAGCAGCCATACTAGCGGAGGCTCCTACGAGCAGTACTTC. As protein: CASSHTSGGSYEQYF. The rearrangement links TRBV7-2 to TRBJ2-7; TRBD2 agrees at 8 bases. V lost 5 bases and J lost 0; bases outside the gene matches: 6. Germline V gives CDR1 SGHTA, CDR2 FQGNSA. The CDR3 length is 15 residues.

The chain is built from TRBV7-2 and TRBJ1-3, with unresolved D. With 2 bases removed from V and 4 bases from J, the gap between germline ends came to 15 bases. The CDR3 consists of 16 residues. Germline CDR1 and CDR2: SGHTA and FQGNSA. The CDR3 protein is CASSLYHGRAGNTIYF. The CDR3 DNA sequence: TGTGCCAGCAGCTTATATCATGGAAGAGCGGGAAACACCATATATTTT.

This rearrangement joins TRBV7-6 to TRBJ2-7; tentatively, D is TRBD2 (6 bases). The V gene's germline CDR1 is SGHVS and CDR2 FNYEAQ. V was shortened by 4 bases and J by 3 bases, with 10 bases between the two germline ends. The CDR3 is 13 residues long. The CDR3, as DNA: TGTGCCAGCAGCTCGGGACTCAGCTACGAGCAGTACTTC. Translated, it gives CASSSGLSYEQYF.

The chain employs TRBV7-8 and TRBJ2-2; 8 bases agree with TRBD2. Germline CDR1 SGHVS, CDR2 FQNEAQ. V gave up 5 bases and J gave up 5 bases; unmatched junction bases: 7. This CDR3 is 15 amino acids long. CDR3 in amino acids: CASSPGGLATGELFF. The CDR3 bases are TGTGCCAGCAGCCCCGGCGGACTAGCAACCGGGGAGCTGTTTTTT. The full variable domain, rest sourced from reference TRBV7-8 and TRBJ2-2, is GAGVSQSPRYKVAKRGQDVALRCDPISGHVSLFWYQQALGQGPEFLTYFQNEAQLDKSGLPSDRFFAERPEGSVSTLKIQRTQQEDSAVYLCASSPGGLATGELFFGEGSRLTVL.

The chain employs TRBV29-1 and TRBJ2-3; a possible D gene is TRBD1 (6 bases). The length of the CDR3 is 12 residues. With 6 bases removed from V and 6 bases from J, the gap between germline ends came to 13 bases. Germline assignment: CDR1 SQVTM and CDR2 ANQGSEA. The CDR3 sequence: CSVYRQVDTQYF. In DNA, the CDR3 is TGCAGCGTCTACCGACAGGTGGATACGCAGTATTTT.

V usage is TRBV10-2 and J usage is TRBJ2-7, with 11 bases fitting TRBD1. This CDR3 spans 14 amino acids. Trimming took 5 bases from V and 3 from J; bases not matched to a gene: 3. Germline CDR1 reads WSHSY; CDR2 reads SAAADI. CDR3 sequence (DNA): TGCGCCAGCAGTCTGGGACAGGGGGTCTACGAGCAGTACTTC. This gives the protein CASSLGQGVYEQYF.

V is TRBV5-1 and J is TRBJ2-7; 8 positions match TRBD1. The CDR3 runs to 14 residues. The ends lost 4 bases at V and 3 bases at J; junction bases unmatched: 6. CDR1 and CDR2 (germline): SGHRS, YFSETQ. CDR3 in amino acids: CASSRGTGYYEQYF. The CDR3 DNA reads TGCGCCAGCAGCCGCGGGACAGGTTACTACGAGCAGTACTTC.

The chain is built from TRBV5-4 and TRBJ2-2, with 10 bases identical to TRBD1. The germline V gene has CDR1 SGHNT and CDR2 YYREEE (reference sequence). The V gene end was trimmed by 4 bases and the J gene end by 7 bases; junction bases not matched to a gene: 10. CDR3 length equals 16 residues. CDR3 DNA: TGTGCCAGCAGCCCTAAATATGGACAGGGGGTCGGGGAGCTGTTTTTT. It encodes CASSPKYGQGVGELFF.

This rearrangement joins TRBV27 to TRBJ1-1; maybe TRBD1 (5 bases). The ends were cut back, 2 bases at V and 0 bases at J, with 7 bases in the middle. Germline V gene data show CDR1 as MNHEY and CDR2 as SMNVEV (reference sequence). The CDR3 runs to 14 residues. The CDR3 sequence is CASSLKGLNTEAFF. In DNA form, the CDR3 reads TGTGCCAGCAGTTTAAAGGGGCTGAACACTGAAGCTTTCTTT.

The rearrangement uses TRBV18 and TRBJ2-7; TRBD2 agrees at 7 bases. J gave up 3 bases and V 4 bases, and 6 bases lay outside the gene matches. CDR3 size: 14 residues. CDR1 is KGHSH and CDR2 is LQKENI in the germline V gene. CDR3 in DNA: TGTGCCAGCTCACTCCCGCGGGAGAGCTACGAGCAGTACTTC. Amino acid sequence: CASSLPRESYEQYF. The variable domain in full, completed from reference TRBV18 and TRBJ2-7, reads NAGVMQNPRHLVRRRGQEARLRCSPMKGHSHVYWYRQLPEEGLKFMVYLQKENIIDESGMPKERFSAEFPKEGPSILRIQQVVRGDSAAYFCASSLPRESYEQYFGPGTRLTVT.

This clone was seen only once. The chain combines TRBV29-1 with TRBJ1-1, with 10 bases aligning to TRBD1. The CDR3 loop spans 14 amino acids. The germline gives CDR1 SQVTM, CDR2 ANQGSEA. V shed 6 bases and J 3 bases; nucleotides not matched to a gene: 7. The CDR3 protein is CSVFTGTGDTEAFF. As DNA, the CDR3 is TGCAGCGTGTTTACCGGGACAGGGGACACTGAAGCTTTCTTT.

The chain carries TRBV5-4 and TRBJ2-3, with D unclear. V was clipped by 0 bases and J by 2 bases, with 10 bases between them. This CDR3 is built from 15 residues. Germline values: CDR1 SGHNT, CDR2 YYREEE (reference sequence). The CDR3 sequence: CASSLGGVSTDTQYF. Written as DNA, the CDR3 is TGTGCCAGCAGCTTGGGAGGAGTTTCCACAGATACGCAGTATTTT.

V gene TRBV18 combines with J gene TRBJ2-1; TRBD2 matches at 7 bases. J lost 2 bases, V lost 1 base, and 5 bases had no gene match. CDR1 and CDR2 from the germline V gene are KGHSH and LQKENI. The CDR3 consists of 16 residues. The chain's CDR3 is CASSPLRTRTYNEQFF. In DNA, the CDR3 is TGTGCCAGCTCACCACTGAGGACTAGGACCTACAATGAGCAGTTCTTC.

The V gene is TRBV9, the J gene TRBJ2-1; D call uncertain. CDR3 length: 17 residues. The V gene's germline CDR1 is SGDLS and CDR2 YYNGEE. V was shortened by 0 bases and J by 3 bases, with 16 bases between the two germline ends. The chain's CDR3 is CASSVADGRLYYNEQFF. CDR3 coding DNA: TGTGCCAGCAGCGTAGCTGACGGACGCCTCTACTACAATGAGCAGTTCTTC. The full variable domain, in which reference TRBV9 and TRBJ2-1 provide the parts outside the CDR3, is DSGVTQTPKHLITATGQRVTLRCSPRSGDLSVYWYQQSLDQGLQFLIQYYNGEERAKGNILERFSAQQFPDLHSELNLSSLELGDSALYFCASSVADGRLYYNEQFFGPGTRLTVL.

The V and J genes are TRBV15 and TRBJ2-7, with 8 bases fitting TRBD1. The V gene's germline CDR1 is LNHNV and CDR2 YYDKDF (reference sequence). The V and J ends lost 0 bases and 6 bases, in that order; junction bases with no gene match: 4. The CDR3 is 14 residues long. The chain's CDR3 is CATSRDQGAFEQYF. Written as DNA, the CDR3 is TGTGCCACCAGCAGAGATCAGGGGGCTTTCGAGCAGTACTTC.

J is TRBJ2-1 and V is TRBV10-1; D may be TRBD2 (6 bases). Per the germline V gene, CDR1 is WNHNN and CDR2 is SYGVQD (reference sequence). Trimming took off 5 bases at V and 7 bases at J, with 18 bases between the two ends. This CDR3 is 15 amino acids long. The CDR3 protein is CASSHSGPMGNEQFF. The CDR3 coding sequence is TGCGCCAGCAGTCACAGCGGGCCCATGGGAAATGAGCAGTTCTTC.

This clone showed up just once. The chain has TRBV2 and TRBJ1-5; D remains unclear. V shed 8 bases and J shed 4 bases, with 18 bases lying between them. CDR1 is SNHLY and CDR2 is FYNNEI in the germline V gene. This CDR3 is 15 amino acids long. This CDR3 is CASSLQARGNQPQHF. CDR3 bases: TGTGCCAGCTCTCTCCAGGCCAGAGGGAATCAGCCCCAGCATTTT.

With respect to this clone: Other nucleotide sequences in the sample specify the same CDR3. The chain carries TRBV19 and TRBJ2-3, with 7 nucleotides matching TRBD2. Germline V lookup: CDR1 LNHDA, CDR2 SQIVND (reference sequence). The V gene end was trimmed by 2 bases and the J gene end by 1 base; junction bases not matched to a gene: 0. This CDR3 contains 14 residues. Here the CDR3 reads CASSISGGTDTQYF. The CDR3 nucleotides read TGTGCCAGTAGTATAAGCGGGGGCACAGATACGCAGTATTTT.

This clone was found a few times. The DNA for the CDR3 is TGTGCCAGCAGTGAACCGGAGGCGGCTGAAGCTTTCTTT. This codes for CASSEPEAAEAFF. The J gene is TRBJ1-1, the V gene TRBV25-1; D remains unclear. The germline V gene encodes CDR1 MGHDK and CDR2 SYGVNS. Trimming cost V 2 bases and J 6 bases, with 10 bases left between them. CDR3 size: 13 residues.

Concerning this clone itself: Being one base from a much bigger clone, this may be a read error. The chain has TRBV2 and TRBJ2-7; 8 nucleotides agree with TRBD1. Germline loops: CDR1 SNHLY, CDR2 FYNNEI. This CDR3 has 13 amino acids. The ends lost 6 bases at V and 1 base at J; junction bases unmatched: 2. CDR3 bases: TGTGCCAGCAGAAGGACAGGGTCCTACGAGCAGTACTTC. Protein sequence: CASRRTGSYEQYF.

The chain employs TRBV2 and TRBJ2-7, with 8 bases that match TRBD2. The germline CDR1 and CDR2 sequences are SNHLY and FYNNEI. This CDR3 comprises 14 residues. V shed 3 bases and J 6 bases; nucleotides not matched to a gene: 7. CDR3 coding DNA: TGTGCCAGCAGTGACCGAGCGGGAGTCCTCGAGCAGTACTTC. Amino acids: CASSDRAGVLEQYF. The full variable domain, completed using reference TRBV2 and TRBJ2-7, is EPEVTQTPSHQVTQMGQEVILRCVPISNHLYFYWYRQILGQKVEFLVSFYNNEISEKSEIFDDQFSVERPDGSNFTLKIRSTKLEDSAMYFCASSDRAGVLEQYFGPGTRLTVT.